This T cell receptor beta chain derives from a study of T cell repertoires in aging, cancer and after chemotherapy. Study information: Donors were grouped into six age bands spanning 30 or younger through 70 or older.

Note on this clonotype: Antigen specificity is unknown.

TCR beta rearrangements were amplified from peripheral blood genomic DNA. V dropped 5 bases and J dropped 5 bases, with 16 bases sitting between them. There are 15 residues in the CDR3. From germline, CDR1 is LNHDA and CDR2 SQIVND (reference sequence). Notes on the study in general: These repertoire data do not allow conclusions about immunological memory after chemotherapy.

TRB rearrangements spanning V, D and J were amplified using mixed TRB-A/B primers. In TCRdb, the multiplex PCR reads were re-called with MiXCR into one record per CDR3 protein. This sample carries more than 2,000 distinct CDR3 sequences, 15% to 25% of them seen once, and the ten largest clones take roughly a quarter. The material sequenced was blood. The chain recombines TRBV19 with TRBJ2-1; D unclear. The clonotype comes from a human donor with a solid tumor. The CDR3 DNA is TGTGCCAGTAGTTTTCCAACCTTAAGGGACAATGAGCAGTTCTTC. Its protein product is CASSFPTLRDNEQFF.